This TCR beta chain was captured in a study of Graves' ophthalmopathy and Graves' hyperthyroidism. Germline CDR1 and CDR2: DFQATT and SNEGSKA (reference sequence). V was shortened by 2 bases and J by 0 bases, with 11 bases between the two germline ends. The CDR3 covers 15 residues. TCR beta CDR3 regions were amplified from RNA transcripts. The authors performed first-round RT-PCR with HTBI primers and then a second-round multiplex PCR. TCRdb called the multiplex PCR reads again in MiXCR, with one record for every CDR3 protein. The sample yields hundreds of thousands of distinct CDR3 sequences, roughly 20% seen once.

What was sequenced was peripheral blood. The sequence was obtained from a woman between 18 and 29 years old with stable Graves' hyperthyroidism. The chain couples TRBV20-1 to TRBJ1-5; D may be TRBD1 (6 bases). The CDR3 bases are TGCAGTGCTAGACCCCAGGGGTCTAGCAATCAGCCCCAGCATTTT. It codes for CSARPQGSSNQPQHF.